Below are 22 T cell receptor beta chains sequenced from a single sample in a study of T cell responses to AZD1222 COVID-19 vaccine. The method was immunoSEQ multiplex PCR; TCRdb's version includes in-frame clones alone and lacks a portion of them. The sample lists roughly 130,000 clones, around 87% occurring once. Sequenced here: peripheral blood, sampled on day 0 of AZD1222 vaccination. The receptor source for this set is an adult in good health.

The V gene is TRBV18, the J gene TRBJ2-2; possible D gene TRBD2, 6 bases. Germline V gives CDR1 KGHSH, CDR2 LQKENI. Trimming shortened V by 4 bases and J by 3 bases, and 15 bases separated the two germline ends. The CDR3 totals 16 residues. DNA of the CDR3: TGTGCCAGCTCACTACGCGGCGGGGCCGACACCGGGGAGCTGTTTTTT. This encodes CASSLRGGADTGELFF.

The rearrangement links TRBV30 to TRBJ2-7; D might be TRBD2 (6 bases). This CDR3 contains 13 residues. V lost 1 base to trimming and J lost 9 bases, with 16 bases between them. Germline V gives CDR1 GTSNPN, CDR2 SVGIG (reference sequence). The CDR3 loop reads CAWSGRDSTRQYF. The CDR3 DNA follows: TGTGCCTGGAGTGGGAGGGACTCTACGAGGCAGTACTTC.

The chain carries TRBV6-2 or TRBV6-3 and TRBJ2-3, with TRBD1 matching over 8 bases. J lost 1 base, V lost 0 bases, and 9 bases had no gene match. CDR3 length equals 18 residues. In germline, CDR1 is MNHEY, CDR2 SVGEGT. CDR3 sequence: CASSYSDRVPLGTDTQYF. For the CDR3, the DNA is TGTGCCAGCAGTTACTCGGACAGGGTCCCTTTGGGCACAGATACGCAGTATTTT.

In its sample, this clone was seen once. The V gene is TRBV6-2 or TRBV6-3, the J gene TRBJ2-7; D is undetermined. Trimming took off 5 bases at V and 2 bases at J, with 13 bases between the two ends. Germline values: CDR1 MNHEY, CDR2 SVGEGT. The CDR3 runs 14 residues. The CDR3 DNA is TGTGCCAGCAGTCGTCAGGACGGTCCCTACGAGCAGTACTTC. It translates to CASSRQDGPYEQYF.

The chain uses TRBV13 and TRBJ2-6, with D possibly matching TRBD2 (5 bases). Germline loops: CDR1 PRHDT, CDR2 FYEKMQ (reference sequence). The CDR3 runs 16 residues. Deletions cut 3 bases from V and 0 bases from J, with 9 bases between. For the CDR3, the DNA is TGTGCCAGCAGCTTTGGACTGCTCTCTGGGGCCAACGTCCTGACTTTC. Residues: CASSFGLLSGANVLTF. The whole variable domain, filled in from reference TRBV13 and TRBJ2-6, reads AAGVIQSPRHLIKEKRETATLKCYPIPRHDTVYWYQQGPGQDPQFLISFYEKMQSDKGSIPDRFSAQQFSDYHSELNMSSLELGDSALYFCASSFGLLSGANVLTFGAGSRLTVL.

CDR3: CASRGSLADNSPLHF. The CDR3 nucleotides are TGCGCCAGCAGGGGCAGCCTGGCAGATAATTCACCCCTCCACTTT. The chain is built from TRBV5-1 and TRBJ1-6; D gene unclear. The CDR3 is made up of 15 amino acids. Trimming pared 5 bases from V and 5 bases from J, leaving 14 bases between. CDR1 and CDR2 from the germline V gene are SGHRS and YFSETQ.

The chain carries TRBV7-9 and TRBJ2-5, with D maybe TRBD1 (7 bases). The CDR3 spans 18 residues. Between the trimmed V and J ends, which lost 1 base and 5 bases, there was a span of 23 bases. Germline assignment: CDR1 SEHNR and CDR2 FQNEAQ (reference sequence). The DNA for the CDR3 is TGTGCCAGCAGCTTAGATCGCCAGGGGGGACCGCCTTGGGAGACCCAGTACTTC. It yields the protein CASSLDRQGGPPWETQYF.

Concerning this clone itself: This sample also contains other DNA sequences that code for the same CDR3. This chain links TRBV2 with TRBJ2-7; 7 nucleotides line up with TRBD1. The CDR3 has 13 residues. Unmatched junction bases numbered 6, after V lost 8 bases and J lost 2 bases. CDR1 and CDR2 from the germline V gene are SNHLY and FYNNEI. The CDR3 DNA sequence: TGTGCCAGCTCACCGGGACAGACCTACGAGCAGTACTTC. Protein sequence: CASSPGQTYEQYF.

The J gene is TRBJ1-5, the V gene TRBV7-9; weak D call: TRBD1 (5 bases). The V and J ends lost 5 bases and 2 bases respectively, with 19 bases between them. This CDR3 contains 17 residues. Looked up from germline, CDR1 is SEHNR and CDR2 is FQNEAQ (reference sequence). CDR3 bases: TGTGCCAGCAGCGGGGGAGGCGGATTAGCCGGCAATCAGCCCCAGCATTTT. Amino acid sequence: CASSGGGGLAGNQPQHF.

The CDR3 DNA reads TGTGCCATCAGAGAGACAGGGAAGGACAATGAGCAGTTCTTC. The encoded protein is CAIRETGKDNEQFF. The V and J genes are TRBV10-3 and TRBJ2-1, with 7 nucleotides matching TRBD1. The CDR3 consists of 14 residues. Germline CDR1 is ENHRY and CDR2 is SYGVKD. V lost 6 bases and J lost 5; bases outside the gene matches: 7.

This rearrangement joins TRBV6-5 to TRBJ2-7; D possibly corresponds to TRBD1 (5 bases). Germline V gene sequence: CDR1 MNHEY, CDR2 SVGAGI. The CDR3 spans 13 residues. Between the trimmed V and J ends, which lost 7 bases and 0 bases, there was a span of 10 bases. CDR3 coding DNA: TGTGCCAGCAAACAGGCCAGCTCCTACGAGCAGTACTTC. It specifies CASKQASSYEQYF.

V and J are TRBV6-5 and TRBJ1-3; perhaps TRBD1 as D (6 bases). Germline V gene data show CDR1 as MNHEY and CDR2 as SVGAGI. Trimming cost V 2 bases and J 0 bases, with 8 bases left between them. CDR3 length equals 15 residues. The CDR3 protein is CASSYVTGSGNTIYF. CDR3 DNA sequence: TGTGCCAGCAGTTACGTGACAGGCTCTGGAAACACCATATATTTT.

The gene calls are TRBV7-8 and TRBJ1-1, with D unresolved. The CDR3 covers 15 residues. V shed 0 bases and J shed 2 bases, with 10 bases lying between them. The germline gives CDR1 SGHVS, CDR2 FQNEAQ. CDR3 sequence reads: CASSLAGSANTEAFF. CDR3 sequence (DNA): TGTGCCAGCAGCTTAGCCGGGTCAGCTAACACTGAAGCTTTCTTT.

A remark on this clone: A read error may produce the germline difference seen at one junction end. The chain joins TRBV20-1 to TRBJ2-7, with D hard to call. The CDR3 extends over 10 amino acids. Per germline, CDR1 DFQATT and CDR2 SNEGSKA (reference sequence). CDR3 in amino acids: CSARDNEVGF. CDR3 bases: TGCAGTGCTAGGGATAACGAGGTGGGGTTC.

This chain joins TRBV28 and TRBJ2-7, with 8 nucleotides matching TRBD2. Unmatched junction bases numbered 13, after V lost 5 bases and J lost 7 bases. Germline V CDR1 and CDR2: MDHEN, SYDVKM. The CDR3 is made up of 15 amino acids. The CDR3 sequence: CASSHGGAGVGEQYF. The CDR3 coding sequence is TGTGCCAGCAGTCACGGCGGAGCGGGGGTTGGGGAGCAGTACTTC. The full variable domain, in which reference TRBV28 and TRBJ2-7 provide the parts outside the CDR3, is DVKVTQSSRYLVKRTGEKVFLECVQDMDHENMFWYRQDPGLGLRLIYFSYDVKMKEKGDIPEGYSVSREKKERFSLILESASTNQTSMYLCASSHGGAGVGEQYFGPGTRLTVT.

The V gene is TRBV9, the J gene TRBJ2-6; tentatively, D is TRBD1 (6 bases). V was pared by 1 base and J by 2 bases, with 7 bases between. This CDR3 contains 15 residues. In germline, CDR1 is SGDLS, CDR2 YYNGEE. The DNA for the CDR3 is TGTGCCAGCAGCGTATCAGGGGCTGGGGCCAACGTCCTGACTTTC. Translated, it gives CASSVSGAGANVLTF.

The chain couples TRBV24-1 to TRBJ1-1; TRBD1 matches at 9 bases. V shed 10 bases, J shed 3 bases, and the junction held 2 bases outside the gene matches. This CDR3 is built from 12 residues. CDR1 is KGHDR and CDR2 is SFDVKD in the germline V gene. Here the CDR3 reads CATRDRDTEAFF. CDR3 sequence (DNA): TGTGCCACACGGGACAGGGACACTGAAGCTTTCTTT.

V is TRBV2 and J is TRBJ2-5; 7 nucleotides match TRBD2. CDR3 size: 11 residues. After removal of 7 bases from V and 10 bases from J, the junction contained 6 bases not matched to a gene. The germline gives CDR1 SNHLY, CDR2 FYNNEI. The CDR3 DNA reads TGTGCCAGCAACGGCGGGGAGGGCCAGTACTTC. Translating it yields CASNGGEGQYF.

The chain combines TRBV18 with TRBJ1-4; D may be TRBD1 (5 bases). V lost 2 bases to trimming and J lost 1 base, with 17 bases between them. This CDR3 comprises 18 residues. The germline V gene encodes CDR1 KGHSH and CDR2 LQKENI. In nucleotides, the CDR3 is TGTGCCAGCTCACCAAGAGAAGGGAGGGGTCGAACTAATGAAAAACTGTTTTTT. It translates to CASSPREGRGRTNEKLFF.

The V call is TRBV19, the J call TRBJ1-2; a possible D gene is TRBD1 (5 bases). V was cut by 4 bases and J by 8 bases, with 17 bases left in between. This CDR3 has 14 amino acids. CDR1 and CDR2 from the germline V gene are LNHDA and SQIVND (reference sequence). CDR3 residues: CASSKRTGDRGYTF. The CDR3 region has the DNA TGTGCCAGTAGTAAGCGGACGGGGGATAGAGGCTACACCTTC.

The chain recombines TRBV15 with TRBJ1-1, with a tentative D call TRBD1 (5 bases). The CDR3 extends over 14 amino acids. Germline CDR1 reads LNHNV; CDR2 reads YYDKDF (reference sequence). Between the trimmed V and J ends, which lost 0 bases and 5 bases, there was a span of 10 bases. CDR3 loop: CATSRDIRGTEAFF. As DNA, the CDR3 is TGTGCCACCAGCAGAGATATACGGGGGACTGAAGCTTTCTTT.

This rearrangement joins TRBV25-1 to TRBJ1-1; possibly TRBD1 for D (6 bases). V gave up 7 bases and J gave up 3 bases, with 15 bases separating them. This CDR3 is built from 14 residues. Germline V gene lookup returns CDR1 MGHDK and CDR2 SYGVNS. CDR3 coding DNA: TGTGCCAGCACCGGAGGGGGATGGGACACTGAAGCTTTCTTT. Its protein product is CASTGGGWDTEAFF.